The 21 T cell receptor beta chains reported below all come from one sample, sequenced in a study of blood T cell repertoires in COVID-19. Clones were read by immunoSEQ multiplex PCR, and TCRdb kept only the in-frame ones, dropping some. The table has hundreds of thousands of clones, about 79% seen once; the top ten hold roughly 10%. Material: peripheral blood. The receptor source for this set is a man older than 75 with acute or convalescent COVID-19.

There are a few counts of this clone. This chain's CDR3 is CASSYGTGPHEQFF. In DNA form, the CDR3 reads TGTGCCAGCAGTTACGGGACAGGGCCCCATGAGCAGTTCTTC. The J gene is TRBJ2-1, the V gene TRBV6-2 or TRBV6-3, with TRBD1 matching over 9 bases. The CDR3 is 14 residues long. Trimming at V came to 2 bases and at J to 8 bases, leaving 4 bases not matched to a gene. In germline, CDR1 is MNHEY, CDR2 SVGEGT.

This rearrangement joins TRBV7-6 to TRBJ2-7; 7 nucleotides line up with TRBD2. V trimming: 2 bases; J trimming: 4 bases; junction bases outside the gene matches: 11. CDR1 and CDR2 (germline): SGHVS, FNYEAQ. The CDR3 sequence is 16 residues long. The CDR3 DNA sequence: TGTGCCAGCAGCTTACCGATGGGGGGACTAATGTACGAGCAGTACTTC. It is translated as CASSLPMGGLMYEQYF. The full variable domain, completed using reference TRBV7-6 and TRBJ2-7, is GAGVSQSPRYKVTKRGQDVALRCDPISGHVSLYWYRQALGQGPEFLTYFNYEAQQDKSGLPNDRFSAERPEGSISTLTIQRTEQRDSAMYRCASSLPMGGLMYEQYFGPGTRLTVT.

The chain is built from TRBV3-1 (or the pseudogene TRBV3-2) and TRBJ1-1; D remains unclear. Deletions cut 0 bases from V and 4 bases from J, with 12 bases between. Germline V lookup: CDR1 LGHDT, CDR2 YNNKEL (reference sequence). The CDR3 is 15 amino acids. The CDR3 protein is CASSQETWRATEAFF. The CDR3 DNA sequence: TGTGCCAGCAGCCAAGAGACCTGGCGGGCCACTGAAGCTTTCTTT.

J is TRBJ1-2 and V is TRBV5-6; TRBD1 aligns across 11 bases. V lost 3 bases, J lost 7 bases, and 5 bases stayed unmatched. The length of the CDR3 is 14 residues. Germline V gene data show CDR1 as SGHDT and CDR2 as YYEEEE. The CDR3, as DNA: TGTGCCAGCAGCTCTGGACAGGGGGCTGGTGGCTACACCTTC. Translated: CASSSGQGAGGYTF.

This clone was seen only once. A read error may account for a junction end that differs from germline. The CDR3 loop is CAISDEGFIF. CDR3 DNA sequence: TGTGCCATCAGTGACGAGGGCTTTATCTTC. The chain is built from TRBV10-3 and TRBJ1-2; D ambiguous. CDR3 length: 10 amino acids. CDR1 is ENHRY and CDR2 is SYGVKD in the germline V gene.

This clone was observed once. The chain is built from TRBV3-1 (or the pseudogene TRBV3-2) and TRBJ2-3; the match to TRBD2 covers 12 bases. CDR3 length: 17 amino acids. The germline V gene has CDR1 LGHDT and CDR2 YNNKEL (reference sequence). Unmatched junction bases numbered 4, after V lost 1 base and J lost 2 bases. Here the CDR3 reads CASSQARLAGVTDTQYF. DNA for the CDR3: TGTGCCAGCAGCCAAGCCCGACTAGCGGGAGTCACAGATACGCAGTATTTT.

The V and J genes are TRBV18 and TRBJ2-4; 10 bases align to TRBD2. The CDR3 consists of 17 residues. The germline V gene has CDR1 KGHSH and CDR2 LQKENI. After removal of 1 base from V and 6 bases from J, the junction contained 9 bases not matched to a gene. CDR3 sequence (DNA): TGTGCCAGCTCACCACTGACTAGCGGGTCTTCCGGAAACATTCAGTACTTC. Its translation is CASSPLTSGSSGNIQYF.

This chain links TRBV10-3 with TRBJ1-2; 7 nucleotides agree with TRBD1. The CDR3 consists of 12 residues. The germline gives CDR1 ENHRY, CDR2 SYGVKD. Trimming cost V 8 bases and J 4 bases; bases outside gene matches: 4. Here the CDR3 DNA reads TGTGCCATCGGAGGGGGCGGCTATGGCTACACCTTC. Its protein is CAIGGGGYGYTF.

The chain couples TRBV6-5 to TRBJ1-2; TRBD1 might be the D (6 bases). The V gene lost 2 bases and the J gene lost 0 bases, with 10 bases spanning the gap. CDR3 size: 15 residues. Per germline, CDR1 MNHEY and CDR2 SVGAGI. CDR3 in DNA: TGTGCCAGCAGTTACGGGGGGGCGGCTAACTATGGCTACACCTTC. It encodes CASSYGGAANYGYTF.

The V gene is TRBV24-1, the J gene TRBJ2-3, with D possibly TRBD2 on 7 matching bases. The CDR3 is made up of 14 amino acids. V lost 10 bases to trimming and J lost 4 bases, with 17 bases between them. Germline V gene sequence: CDR1 KGHDR, CDR2 SFDVKD. CDR3 sequence reads: CATSGGANPDTQYF. CDR3 in DNA: TGTGCCACTTCTGGGGGGGCGAATCCAGATACGCAGTATTTT.

The V and J genes are TRBV5-6 and TRBJ1-5, with a tentative D call TRBD1 (5 bases). V lost 0 bases, J lost 7 bases, and 14 bases lay in between. CDR1 and CDR2 (germline): SGHDT, YYEEEE. The CDR3 length is 15 residues. The CDR3 loop is CASSLGSRAGQPQHF. The CDR3 DNA reads as TGTGCCAGCAGCTTGGGGAGCAGGGCTGGGCAGCCCCAGCATTTT. Supplemented by reference TRBV5-6 and TRBJ1-5, the full variable domain reads DAGVTQSPTHLIKTRGQQVTLRCSPKSGHDTVSWYQQALGQGPQFIFQYYEEEERQRGNFPDRFSGHQFPNYSSELNVNALLLGDSALYLCASSLGSRAGQPQHFGDGTRLSIL.

This sequence joins TRBV2 and TRBJ1-4; TRBD1 agrees at 7 bases. There are 14 residues in the CDR3. CDR1 is SNHLY, CDR2 FYNNEI, per germline. J was trimmed by 8 bases and V by 8 bases; bases with no gene match: 11. This CDR3 is CASGLQGTREKLFF. CDR3 bases: TGTGCCAGCGGGTTACAGGGGACTAGAGAAAAACTGTTTTTT. The variable domain in full, completed from reference TRBV2 and TRBJ1-4, reads EPEVTQTPSHQVTQMGQEVILRCVPISNHLYFYWYRQILGQKVEFLVSFYNNEISEKSEIFDDQFSVERPDGSNFTLKIRSTKLEDSAMYFCASGLQGTREKLFFGSGTQLSVL.

The chain has TRBV18 and TRBJ2-6, with 7 bases that match TRBD1. The CDR3 has 18 amino acids. The germline V gene encodes CDR1 KGHSH and CDR2 LQKENI. V dropped 4 bases and J dropped 1; count of bases not matched to a gene: 10. The CDR3 loop is CASSLNRQGGSGANVLTF. CDR3 DNA sequence: TGTGCCAGCTCACTGAACAGACAGGGTGGTTCTGGGGCCAACGTCCTGACTTTC.

The chain is built from TRBV7-3 and TRBJ2-2; D is uncertain. In germline, CDR1 is SGHTA, CDR2 FQGTGA. Trimming pared 0 bases from V and 2 bases from J, leaving 4 bases between. This CDR3 has 14 amino acids. CDR3 in amino acids: CASSLTFNTGELFF. The DNA of the CDR3 is TGTGCCAGCAGCTTAACCTTTAACACCGGGGAGCTGTTTTTT.

This sequence joins TRBV4-1 and TRBJ2-7; maybe TRBD1 (5 bases). Trimming removed 1 base from V and 3 bases from J, with 10 bases in between. Germline lookup yields CDR1 MGHRA and CDR2 YSYEKL. The CDR3 consists of 14 residues. This CDR3 reads CASSQAAGFYEQYF. The CDR3 bases are TGCGCCAGCAGCCAAGCGGCAGGGTTCTACGAGCAGTACTTC.

The V gene is TRBV5-1, the J gene TRBJ2-1; D is possibly TRBD2 (5 bases). Trimming stripped 4 bases from V and 5 bases from J, with 16 bases between. The CDR3 has 15 residues. CDR1 is SGHRS and CDR2 is YFSETQ in the germline V gene. CDR3 nucleotides: TGCGCCAGCAGCACTGCACAGCCGGGGAACAATGAGCAGTTCTTC. This encodes CASSTAQPGNNEQFF. Using reference TRBV5-1 and TRBJ2-1 for the parts outside the CDR3, the full variable domain is KAGVTQTPRYLIKTRGQQVTLSCSPISGHRSVSWYQQTPGQGLQFLFEYFSETQRNKGNFPGRFSGRQFSNSRSEMNVSTLELGDSALYLCASSTAQPGNNEQFFGPGTRLTVL.

This clone occurred once. This chain links TRBV7-6 with TRBJ2-7; D may be TRBD1 (5 bases). Looked up from germline, CDR1 is SGHVS and CDR2 is FNYEAQ. V dropped 4 bases and J dropped 7 bases, with 8 bases sitting between them. This CDR3 spans 11 amino acids. CDR3 bases: TGTGCCAGCAGCTCCAAGGGGGAGCAGTACTTC. Encoded protein: CASSSKGEQYF.

J is TRBJ2-2 and V is TRBV6-4, with 11 bases lining up with TRBD2. This CDR3 has 16 amino acids. Trimming at V came to 6 bases and at J to 3 bases, leaving 6 bases not matched to a gene. The germline V gene encodes CDR1 MRHNA and CDR2 SNTAGT. The CDR3 loop reads CASSFSSGGYTGELFF. In nucleotides, the CDR3 is TGTGCCAGCAGCTTCTCTAGCGGGGGGTACACCGGGGAGCTGTTTTTT.

This clone was seen a single time. The V call is TRBV7-9, the J call TRBJ2-7, with D possibly matching TRBD1 (5 bases). The CDR3 has 15 residues. Germline V gene lookup returns CDR1 SEHNR and CDR2 FQNEAQ (reference sequence). V was shortened by 2 bases and J by 4 bases, with 15 bases between the two germline ends. The CDR3 is CASSLRKGLVYEQYF. Here the CDR3 DNA reads TGTGCCAGCAGCTTACGTAAGGGGTTAGTATACGAGCAGTACTTC. Full variable domain (outside the CDR3, taken from reference TRBV7-9 and TRBJ2-7): DTGVSQNPRHKITKRGQNVTFRCDPISEHNRLYWYRQTLGQGPEFLTYFQNEAQLEKSRLLSDRFSAERPKGSFSTLEIQRTEQGDSAMYLCASSLRKGLVYEQYFGPGTRLTVT.

The chain uses TRBV11-1 and TRBJ1-2, with 8 bases aligning to TRBD1. CDR3 length equals 14 residues. V was clipped by 5 bases and J by 8 bases; unmatched bases: 10. Looked up from germline, CDR1 is SGHAT and CDR2 is FQDESV (reference sequence). CDR3: CASSLTRTGRGYTF. The CDR3 nucleotides are TGTGCCAGCAGCCTAACTCGGACAGGGCGAGGCTACACCTTC.

V is TRBV9 and J is TRBJ2-7; TRBD1 matches 9 bases. With V trimmed by 0 bases and J by 3 bases, 4 bases remained unmatched. The CDR3 totals 15 residues. CDR1 SGDLS and CDR2 YYNGEE come from the germline V gene. The CDR3 sequence is CASSVGGTGFYEQYF. The CDR3 coding sequence is TGTGCCAGCAGCGTAGGAGGGACAGGGTTCTACGAGCAGTACTTC.